What follows are 20 T cell receptor beta chains derived from one specimen sequenced in a study of cytomegalovirus exposure and HLA in healthy donors. The PCR employed 60 Vbeta primers together with 13 Jbeta primers. Assay: immunoSEQ multiplex PCR; the TCRdb copy retains only in-frame clones and omits some. The repertoire holds about 160,000 clones, about 80% seen once, with around 0.89% in the top ten. The sample was PBMCs. Every receptor here comes from a woman between 45 and 65 years old in good health and CMV-seropositive.

The chain has TRBV7-8 and TRBJ2-1; a possible D gene is TRBD1 (6 bases). Looked up from germline, CDR1 is SGHVS and CDR2 is FQNEAQ. V lost 0 bases and J 6 bases, leaving 15 bases between the germline ends. CDR3 length: 16 residues. The CDR3 region is CASSLAGPTGSNEQFF. The DNA for the CDR3 is TGTGCCAGCAGCTTAGCAGGCCCCACAGGGTCCAATGAGCAGTTCTTC.

For this clone: An end of the junction does not agree with germline; a read error may underlie this. This chain uses TRBV7-7 with TRBJ2-5; D is perhaps TRBD1 (5 bases). This CDR3 contains 13 residues. Germline V lookup: CDR1 SSHAT, CDR2 FNYEAQ (reference sequence). CDR3 sequence reads: CASSLRRGETQYF. CDR3 DNA: TGTGCTAGCAGCTTACGAAGGGGAGAGACCCAGTACTTC.

The chain uses TRBV28 and TRBJ1-1, with 7 bases aligning to TRBD1. The length of the CDR3 is 14 residues. The V segment lost 7 bases and the J segment 1 base; nucleotides outside the gene matches: 6. Germline CDR1 reads MDHEN; CDR2 reads SYDVKM. The CDR3 coding sequence is TGTGCCAGCATATCGGGACAGCAGAACACTGAAGCTTTCTTT. This translates into CASISGQQNTEAFF.

This clone has just a few counts. This chain uses TRBV2 with TRBJ2-7; 13 bases are shared with TRBD2. CDR3 length: 16 amino acids. Germline V gene data show CDR1 as SNHLY and CDR2 as FYNNEI. V dropped 3 bases and J dropped 2; count of bases not matched to a gene: 4. The CDR3 region is CASSDELAGGPYEQYF. CDR3 coding DNA: TGTGCCAGCAGTGACGAACTAGCGGGAGGGCCCTACGAGCAGTACTTC.

The V call is TRBV9, the J call TRBJ2-5; TRBD2 matches 7 bases. Germline CDR1 is SGDLS and CDR2 is YYNGEE. The CDR3 runs to 16 residues. Trimming removed 4 bases from V and 4 bases from J; junction bases left unmatched: 13. CDR3 residues: CASSSMGGGSGETQYF. CDR3 DNA sequence: TGTGCCAGCAGCTCGATGGGTGGCGGGAGCGGAGAGACCCAGTACTTC.

The rearrangement uses TRBV11-2 and TRBJ2-2, with 14 nucleotides matching TRBD2. The CDR3 is made up of 16 amino acids. CDR1 SGHAT and CDR2 FQNNGV come from the germline V gene. V lost 5 bases, J lost 9 bases, and 8 bases stayed unmatched. This CDR3 is CASSPRLAGGRRELFF. CDR3 coding DNA: TGTGCCAGCAGCCCCCGACTAGCGGGGGGGCGCCGGGAGCTGTTTTTT.

This clone came up a few times. V is TRBV12-5 and J is TRBJ1-1; D remains unclear. Germline-derived CDR1 and CDR2 are LGHNT and FRNRAP. The CDR3 spans 12 residues. Trimming stripped 5 bases from V and 1 base from J, with 5 bases between. The CDR3: CASGRENTEAFF. Written as DNA, the CDR3 is TGTGCTAGTGGTCGGGAGAACACTGAAGCTTTCTTT.

This clone was seen a single time. This chain uses TRBV10-1 with TRBJ2-5; 11 positions match TRBD2. This CDR3 is built from 14 residues. Trimming took 2 bases from V and 4 from J; bases not matched to a gene: 0. Germline V gives CDR1 WNHNN, CDR2 SYGVQD (reference sequence). In nucleotides, the CDR3 is TGCGCCAGCAGTGAGACTAGCGGGGGAGAGACCCAGTACTTC. Translated: CASSETSGGETQYF.

This clone has a single count. The chain is built from TRBV18 and TRBJ1-1; D might be TRBD1 (5 bases). The CDR3 contains 17 residues. Germline V lookup: CDR1 KGHSH, CDR2 LQKENI. Deletions cut 4 bases from V and 2 bases from J, with 20 bases between. Here the CDR3 reads CASSLRIPGMRNTEAFF. Here the CDR3 DNA reads TGTGCCAGCTCACTGAGAATACCAGGGATGCGTAACACTGAAGCTTTCTTT.

J is TRBJ2-1 and V is TRBV19, with D hard to call. The CDR3 extends over 15 amino acids. Germline CDR1 and CDR2: LNHDA and SQIVND (reference sequence). V lost 1 base and J lost 5, with 12 bases in between. The CDR3 coding sequence is TGTGCCAGTAGTATAGGACCGGGTCCCAACAATGAGCAGTTCTTC. Amino acid sequence: CASSIGPGPNNEQFF.

This clone came up a few times. The chain joins TRBV4-3 to TRBJ1-1; 9 bases align to TRBD1. The CDR3 has 15 residues. The ends lost 4 bases at V and 5 bases at J; junction bases unmatched: 8. The germline V gene encodes CDR1 LGHNA and CDR2 YSLEER. The CDR3 DNA reads TGCGCCAGCAGCCTAGGGACAGGGTTGGGGACTGAAGCTTTCTTT. Translated, it gives CASSLGTGLGTEAFF.

This clone turned up a few times. DNA of the CDR3: TGTGCCACCCAAACGGGGTTGCAGCCCCAGCATTTT. It translates to CATQTGLQPQHF. The rearrangement links TRBV19 to TRBJ1-5; unclear D gene. The CDR3 consists of 12 residues. V shed 10 bases and J shed 7 bases, with 14 bases lying between them. Per germline, CDR1 LNHDA and CDR2 SQIVND (reference sequence).

The V gene is TRBV5-4, the J gene TRBJ2-4; TRBD2 agrees at 9 bases. The CDR3 length is 13 residues. In germline, CDR1 is SGHNT, CDR2 YYREEE (reference sequence). The trim removed 0 bases at V and 15 bases at J, leaving 7 bases unmatched. Here the CDR3 reads CASSLEGGRAVYF. DNA of the CDR3: TGTGCCAGCAGCTTGGAGGGCGGGAGGGCCGTGTACTTC.

This chain joins TRBV29-1 and TRBJ2-1; 9 bases map to TRBD2. This CDR3 is 15 amino acids long. J lost 5 bases, V lost 0 bases, and 5 bases had no gene match. CDR1 is SQVTM and CDR2 is ANQGSEA in the germline V gene. The CDR3 spells CSVEDSAGGNNEQFF. The CDR3 DNA is TGCAGCGTTGAAGATTCAGCGGGGGGAAACAATGAGCAGTTCTTC.

The chain employs TRBV29-1 and TRBJ1-5, with 7 bases fitting TRBD1. The CDR3 spans 14 residues. Germline lookup yields CDR1 SQVTM and CDR2 ANQGSEA. With 5 bases clipped from V and 2 bases from J, the junction kept 6 bases outside the gene matches. The CDR3 region has the DNA TGCAGCGTTCAAACAGGGGACCGCAATCAGCCCCAGCATTTT. Its protein product is CSVQTGDRNQPQHF. Combining the CDR3 with reference TRBV29-1 and TRBJ1-5 gives the whole variable domain SAVISQKPSRDICQRGTSLTIQCQVDSQVTMMFWYRQQPGQSLTLIATANQGSEATYESGFVIDKFPISRPNLTFSTLTVSNMSPEDSSIYLCSVQTGDRNQPQHFGDGTRLSIL.

The V gene is TRBV11-2, the J gene TRBJ2-2, with a weak D call TRBD1 (6 bases). V lost 5 bases, J lost 5 bases, and 12 bases lay in between. The germline V gene has CDR1 SGHAT and CDR2 FQNNGV. The CDR3 has 14 residues. The chain's CDR3 is CASSLNQGTGELFF. CDR3 bases: TGTGCCAGCAGCCTGAACCAGGGGACCGGGGAGCTGTTTTTT.

This rearrangement joins TRBV7-9 to TRBJ2-3, with a weak D call TRBD1 (5 bases). Germline V gene data show CDR1 as SEHNR and CDR2 as FQNEAQ (reference sequence). Trimming left V 3 bases short and J 3 bases short, with 16 bases between. This CDR3 region has 16 residues. CDR3 region: CASSLGAAGKTDTQYF. In DNA form, the CDR3 reads TGTGCCAGCAGCTTGGGTGCGGCAGGGAAGACAGATACGCAGTATTTT. Supplemented by reference TRBV7-9 and TRBJ2-3, the full variable domain reads DTGVSQNPRHKITKRGQNVTFRCDPISEHNRLYWYRQTLGQGPEFLTYFQNEAQLEKSRLLSDRFSAERPKGSFSTLEIQRTEQGDSAMYLCASSLGAAGKTDTQYFGPGTRLTVL.

The table lists this clone with a count of one. This rearrangement joins TRBV7-2 to TRBJ2-5; TRBD2 agrees at 7 bases. This CDR3 contains 16 residues. The V gene end was trimmed by 3 bases and the J gene end by 2 bases; junction bases not matched to a gene: 9. Germline CDR1 and CDR2: SGHTA and FQGNSA. The DNA for the CDR3 is TGTGCCAGCAGCTTCTATTCGCGGGGGAGTCAAGAGACCCAGTACTTC. Its translation is CASSFYSRGSQETQYF.

This chain connects TRBV4-2 to TRBJ2-7; tentatively, D is TRBD2 (5 bases). This CDR3 has 18 amino acids. V lost 0 bases to trimming and J lost 3 bases, with 21 bases between them. Germline loops: CDR1 LGHNA, CDR2 YNFKEQ. The CDR3 region has the DNA TGTGCCAGCAGCCAAGACGCCAGTCGGGCTAGCCGACACTACGAGCAGTACTTC. Amino acid sequence: CASSQDASRASRHYEQYF.

This clone was seen a handful of times. The chain uses TRBV7-9 and TRBJ2-7, with 7 positions matching TRBD2. V lost 3 bases and J lost 0; bases outside the gene matches: 11. This CDR3 comprises 17 residues. CDR1 and CDR2 from the germline V gene are SEHNR and FQNEAQ (reference sequence). The chain's CDR3 is CASSFFVGGLSSYEQYF. As DNA, the CDR3 is TGTGCCAGCAGCTTTTTTGTGGGGGGACTATCCTCCTACGAGCAGTACTTC.